This T cell receptor (beta chain) was retrieved from a study of CD8 T cells in Susac syndrome. Trimming cost V 1 base and J 5 bases; bases outside gene matches: 7. Germline assignment: CDR1 LGHDT and CDR2 YNNKEL (reference sequence). The CDR3 spans 15 residues. Sequencing targeted TCR beta in T cells from blood (CD8+ and CD4+). RNA was extracted with the RNeasy kit, and a quantity of roughly 0.5 to 1 ug was reverse transcribed using random hexamers. By means of immunoSEQ multiplex PCR, TCR beta CDR3 spanning 54 Vbeta and 13 Jbeta underwent amplification. TCRdb re-called the immunoSEQ multiplex PCR reads with MiXCR, one entry per CDR3 protein. The sample shows a few hundred thousand distinct CDR3 sequences, approximately 95% of them seen only once.

The specimen sequenced was CD4+ T cells from PBMCs. V usage is TRBV3-1 and J usage is TRBJ1-1, with TRBD1 matching 7 bases. The sequence derives from a human donor with multiple sclerosis. The CDR3 is CASSQGTGDWTEAFF. The CDR3 DNA reads TGTGCCAGCAGCCAAGGAACAGGGGATTGGACTGAAGCTTTCTTT. The whole variable domain, filled in from reference TRBV3-1 and TRBJ1-1, reads DTAVSQTPKYLVTQMGNDKSIKCEQNLGHDTMYWYKQDSKKFLKIMFSYNNKELIINETVPNRFSPKSPDKAHLNLHINSLELGDSAVYFCASSQGTGDWTEAFFGQGTRLTVV.